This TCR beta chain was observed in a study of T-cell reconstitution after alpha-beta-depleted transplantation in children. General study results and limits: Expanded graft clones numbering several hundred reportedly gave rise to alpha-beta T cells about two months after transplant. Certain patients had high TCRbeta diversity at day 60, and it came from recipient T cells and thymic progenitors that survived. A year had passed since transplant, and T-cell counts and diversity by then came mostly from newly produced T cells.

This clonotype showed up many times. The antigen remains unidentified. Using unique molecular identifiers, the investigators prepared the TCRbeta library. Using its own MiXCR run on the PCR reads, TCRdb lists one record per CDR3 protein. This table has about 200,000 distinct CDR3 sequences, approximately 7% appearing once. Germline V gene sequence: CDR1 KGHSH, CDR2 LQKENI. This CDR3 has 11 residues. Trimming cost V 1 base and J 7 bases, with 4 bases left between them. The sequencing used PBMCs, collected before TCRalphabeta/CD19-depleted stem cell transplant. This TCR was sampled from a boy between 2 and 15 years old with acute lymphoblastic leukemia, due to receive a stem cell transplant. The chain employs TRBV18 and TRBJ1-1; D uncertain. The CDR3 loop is CASSPLGEAFF. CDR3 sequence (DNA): TGTGCCAGCTCACCACTCGGTGAAGCTTTCTTT.